The next 30 T cell receptor beta chains were all read from a single sample in a study of CD8 T cells in Susac syndrome. The RNA, about 0.45 to 1 ug, was put through reverse transcription using random hexamers. Each CDR3 protein is one row after TCRdb ran MiXCR on the immunoSEQ multiplex PCR reads. Of a few hundred thousand distinct CDR3 sequences listed, approximately 85% are singletons. Sample: CD8+ T cells from PBMCs. The receptor source for this set is a human donor with multiple sclerosis.

The chain is built from TRBV13 and TRBJ1-1; TRBD1 aligns across 7 bases. V trimming: 5 bases; J trimming: 4 bases; junction bases outside the gene matches: 7. The CDR3 is made up of 14 amino acids. Germline lookup yields CDR1 PRHDT and CDR2 FYEKMQ (reference sequence). CDR3 in DNA: TGTGCCAGCAGCGCCCTCACAGGGGCCACTGAAGCTTTCTTT. Protein: CASSALTGATEAFF.

The V call is TRBV20-1, the J call TRBJ2-2; 12 bases match TRBD2. J was trimmed by 6 bases and V by 1 base; bases with no gene match: 12. Germline V CDR1 and CDR2: DFQATT, SNEGSKA (reference sequence). The CDR3 extends over 18 amino acids. CDR3 coding DNA: TGCAGTGCTAGAGGGGCTAGCGGGAGGGCCTACTATCCCGGGGAGCTGTTTTTT. Its protein product is CSARGASGRAYYPGELFF.

This sequence joins TRBV12-3 or TRBV12-4 and TRBJ2-1; no reliable D call. V dropped 5 bases and J dropped 7 bases, with 21 bases sitting between them. CDR3 length: 16 residues. The CDR3 is CASSPEITVWMNEQFF. In DNA form, the CDR3 reads TGTGCCAGCAGTCCTGAGATAACGGTATGGATGAATGAGCAGTTCTTC.

The rearrangement joins TRBV28 to TRBJ2-1; TRBD1 matches 9 bases. The ends lost 6 bases at V and 4 bases at J; junction bases unmatched: 13. Germline values: CDR1 MDHEN, CDR2 SYDVKM. The CDR3 loop spans 17 amino acids. The CDR3 loop is CASRTPRTGVRYNEQFF. DNA of the CDR3: TGTGCCAGCAGAACTCCTAGGACAGGGGTAAGATACAATGAGCAGTTCTTC.

The CDR3 coding sequence is TGTGCCAGCAGCGTAGAGGGGGGACAGGGGGCGACGAACACTGAAGCTTTCTTT. Translated: CASSVEGGQGATNTEAFF. The chain carries TRBV9 and TRBJ1-1; 12 bases line up with TRBD1. V lost 0 bases and J lost 1; bases outside the gene matches: 7. Germline CDR1 is SGDLS and CDR2 is YYNGEE. The length of the CDR3 is 18 residues.

This sequence joins TRBV7-2 and TRBJ2-7; no definite D call. The CDR3 length is 13 residues. The germline gives CDR1 SGHTA, CDR2 FQGNSA. Trimming stripped 6 bases from V and 1 base from J, with 10 bases between. CDR3 sequence reads: CASSQVLSYEQYF. DNA for the CDR3: TGTGCCAGCAGTCAAGTCCTGTCCTACGAGCAGTACTTC. The complete variable domain, with remaining parts taken from reference TRBV7-2 and TRBJ2-7, reads GAGVSQSPSNKVTEKGKDVELRCDPISGHTALYWYRQSLGQGLEFLIYFQGNSAPDKSGLPSDRFSAERTGGSVSTLTIQRTQQEDSAVYLCASSQVLSYEQYFGPGTRLTVT.

The rearrangement uses TRBV11-3 and TRBJ2-1; D may be TRBD1 or TRBD2 (5 bases each). The CDR3 runs to 16 residues. Germline-derived CDR1 and CDR2 are SGHNT and YENEEA. The V end lost 2 bases, the J end lost 4 bases, and 15 bases lay between the germline ends. The CDR3 region has the DNA TGTGCCAGCAGCTTAAGGGGACCAGACGATTACAATGAGCAGTTCTTC. Protein sequence: CASSLRGPDDYNEQFF.

The genes are TRBV11-2 and TRBJ1-6, with TRBD1 as a possible D gene (6 bases). This CDR3 region has 15 residues. Germline V gene data show CDR1 as SGHAT and CDR2 as FQNNGV. Trimming left V 4 bases short and J 4 bases short, with 11 bases between. The chain's CDR3 is CASSSRDTYNSPLHF. The CDR3 nucleotides read TGTGCCAGCAGCTCCCGGGACACTTATAATTCACCCCTCCACTTT.

The gene calls are TRBV27 and TRBJ2-7; 7 bases line up with TRBD2. The CDR3 loop spans 15 amino acids. The junction had 7 bases not matched to a gene; V was cut back by 5 bases and J by 0 bases. Germline V lookup: CDR1 MNHEY, CDR2 SMNVEV (reference sequence). CDR3 coding DNA: TGTGCCAGCAGTCCGCACCTAGCGGCCTCCTACGAGCAGTACTTC. Translating gives CASSPHLAASYEQYF.

The chain has TRBV6-5 and TRBJ2-1; the D is unclear. Between the trimmed V and J ends, which lost 0 bases and 6 bases, there was a span of 15 bases. The CDR3 consists of 16 residues. Per germline, CDR1 MNHEY and CDR2 SVGAGI. The CDR3 DNA reads TGTGCCAGCAGTTACTCGTACAGTCCATCTATCAATGAGCAGTTCTTC. This sequence encodes CASSYSYSPSINEQFF.

This chain connects TRBV7-9 to TRBJ1-1; D possibly corresponds to TRBD1 (6 bases). CDR3 length equals 12 residues. V was cut by 5 bases and J by 6 bases, with 10 bases left in between. Per the germline V gene, CDR1 is SEHNR and CDR2 is FQNEAQ (reference sequence). The CDR3 here is CASSEGVAEAFF. The CDR3 DNA sequence: TGTGCCAGCAGCGAGGGGGTGGCTGAAGCTTTCTTT.

This chain uses TRBV20-1 with TRBJ2-2; 9 bases are shared with TRBD2. Unmatched junction bases numbered 10, after V lost 3 bases and J lost 2 bases. The CDR3 spans 17 residues. CDR1 is DFQATT, CDR2 SNEGSKA, per germline (reference sequence). CDR3 loop: CSASETSGFLNTGELFF. DNA of the CDR3: TGCAGTGCTAGTGAAACTAGCGGGTTCCTCAACACCGGGGAGCTGTTTTTT.

There are a few counts of this clonotype. CDR3 bases: TGTGCCAGCCGCGTTGAGGGCACCGGGGAGCTGTTTTTT. Translated: CASRVEGTGELFF. This chain joins TRBV6-1 and TRBJ2-2, with a weak D call TRBD2 (5 bases). The CDR3 loop spans 13 amino acids. The V gene's germline CDR1 is MNHNS and CDR2 SASEGT. V dropped 8 bases and J dropped 4 bases, with 11 bases sitting between them.

V usage is TRBV6-5 and J usage is TRBJ2-5; 7 nucleotides line up with TRBD2. The V and J ends lost 1 base and 3 bases, in that order; junction bases with no gene match: 2. Germline-derived CDR1 and CDR2 are MNHEY and SVGAGI. The CDR3 runs 14 residues. CDR3 in amino acids: CASSYLRGEETQYF. CDR3 bases: TGTGCCAGCAGTTACTTACGGGGGGAAGAGACCCAGTACTTC.

The chain employs TRBV4-3 and TRBJ1-1; the match to TRBD1 covers 10 bases. With V trimmed by 1 base and J by 1 base, 0 bases remained unmatched. The CDR3 runs to 15 residues. Germline CDR1 is LGHNA and CDR2 is YSLEER. CDR3 protein: CASSQGTGGNTEAFF. CDR3 bases: TGCGCCAGCAGCCAAGGGACAGGGGGGAACACTGAAGCTTTCTTT.

The V gene is TRBV15, the J gene TRBJ2-2, with D possibly matching TRBD2 (6 bases). The CDR3 loop spans 16 amino acids. Germline loops: CDR1 LNHNV, CDR2 YYDKDF (reference sequence). The V end lost 0 bases, the J end lost 10 bases, and 18 bases lay between the germline ends. CDR3 nucleotides: TGTGCCACCAGCAGAGAATCAGGGACCGGGAGTCCGGAGCTGTTTTTT. Its protein is CATSRESGTGSPELFF.

This clonotype was observed once. J is TRBJ2-1 and V is TRBV7-9; D is possibly TRBD1 (5 bases). This CDR3 has 15 amino acids. The V gene lost 2 bases and the J gene lost 6 bases, with 14 bases spanning the gap. CDR1 and CDR2 (germline): SEHNR, FQNEAQ (reference sequence). The CDR3 reads CASSLSYAGINEQFF. The CDR3 DNA is TGTGCCAGCAGCTTAAGTTATGCAGGGATCAATGAGCAGTTCTTC.

This clonotype showed up just once. The rearrangement links TRBV5-4 to TRBJ1-2; 9 positions match TRBD1. With V trimmed by 4 bases and J by 2 bases, 6 bases remained unmatched. CDR1 SGHNT and CDR2 YYREEE come from the germline V gene (reference sequence). CDR3 length: 15 amino acids. In DNA, the CDR3 is TGTGCCAGCAGCGGAACCGGGACAGGGAACTATGGCTACACCTTC. Residues: CASSGTGTGNYGYTF.

The chain links TRBV30 to TRBJ1-1; weak D call: TRBD1 (5 bases). This CDR3 is 13 amino acids long. Trimming took off 0 bases at V and 5 bases at J, with 10 bases between the two ends. The germline CDR1 and CDR2 sequences are GTSNPN and SVGIG (reference sequence). The DNA of the CDR3 is TGTGCCTGGAGTGTGGGGCTGGGGACTGAAGCTTTCTTT. This sequence encodes CAWSVGLGTEAFF.

The rearrangement joins TRBV5-8 to TRBJ2-7, with 9 nucleotides matching TRBD2. V lost 3 bases, J lost 3 bases, and 13 bases stayed unmatched. This CDR3 is 17 amino acids long. Germline V gene lookup returns CDR1 SGHTS and CDR2 YDEGEE. The DNA of the CDR3 is TGTGCCAGCAGCTACTCGTACAGGGTAGCGGGAGACTACGAGCAGTACTTC. Its translation: CASSYSYRVAGDYEQYF.

The CDR3 protein is CASSYSGGNNEQFF. The DNA of the CDR3 is TGTGCCAGCAGTTACTCGGGGGGGAACAATGAGCAGTTCTTC. The chain carries TRBV6-5 and TRBJ2-1, with TRBD2 matching 7 bases. J gave up 5 bases and V 0 bases, and 1 base lay outside the gene matches. This CDR3 is 14 amino acids long. Germline CDR1 and CDR2: MNHEY and SVGAGI.

The gene calls are TRBV19 and TRBJ2-1, with 9 bases that match TRBD2. V dropped 3 bases and J dropped 4; count of bases not matched to a gene: 10. This CDR3 spans 17 amino acids. In germline, CDR1 is LNHDA, CDR2 SQIVND (reference sequence). The CDR3 bases are TGTGCCAGTAGTATCCCCCTCGGACTAGCGTCATACAATGAGCAGTTCTTC. Protein sequence: CASSIPLGLASYNEQFF.

The genes are TRBV27 and TRBJ2-7, with 7 nucleotides matching TRBD1. Germline V CDR1 and CDR2: MNHEY, SMNVEV (reference sequence). The trim removed 4 bases at V and 2 bases at J, leaving 5 bases unmatched. The CDR3 runs 14 residues. The CDR3 is CASSSRDRAYEQYF. In nucleotides, the CDR3 is TGTGCCAGCAGTTCCCGGGACAGAGCCTACGAGCAGTACTTC.

CDR3 amino acids: CASSQDKGAGDTQYF. Written as DNA, the CDR3 is TGCGCCAGCAGCCAAGATAAGGGGGCAGGAGATACGCAGTATTTT. J is TRBJ2-3 and V is TRBV4-1; TRBD1 aligns across 7 bases. Trimming at V came to 0 bases and at J to 5 bases, leaving 5 bases not matched to a gene. This CDR3 region has 15 residues. In germline, CDR1 is MGHRA, CDR2 YSYEKL.

In this sample, this clonotype turned up a few times. The rearrangement joins TRBV12-3 or TRBV12-4 to TRBJ1-1, with D possibly TRBD1 on 5 matching bases. Trimming took off 4 bases at V and 3 bases at J, with 12 bases between the two ends. The CDR3 spans 14 residues. The CDR3 sequence is CASSSTTGDTEAFF. The CDR3 DNA reads as TGTGCCAGCAGTTCCACAACAGGAGACACTGAAGCTTTCTTT.

The chain uses TRBV28 and TRBJ1-2, with unresolved D. CDR3 length: 13 amino acids. The V end was cut by 6 bases, the J end by 4 bases, with 12 bases between. CDR1 and CDR2 (germline): MDHEN, SYDVKM. CDR3 in DNA: TGTGCCAGCAGGAAGGACGGACTCTATGGCTACACCTTC. It specifies CASRKDGLYGYTF.

The V gene is TRBV6-5, the J gene TRBJ2-1, with D possibly being TRBD1 or TRBD2 (5 bases each). This CDR3 is built from 12 residues. The V end lost 10 bases, the J end lost 2 bases, and 9 bases lay between the germline ends. Per the germline V gene, CDR1 is MNHEY and CDR2 is SVGAGI. The CDR3 nucleotides read TGTGCCACCGAGGGGACCTACAATGAGCAGTTCTTC. Its translation is CATEGTYNEQFF.

The rearrangement links TRBV20-1 to TRBJ2-1, with D perhaps matching TRBD2 (6 bases). Germline CDR1 DFQATT, CDR2 SNEGSKA (reference sequence). The CDR3 loop spans 15 amino acids. The V end lost 1 base, the J end lost 3 bases, and 13 bases lay between the germline ends. The CDR3: CSARAGTSLYNEQFF. The CDR3 nucleotides read TGCAGTGCTAGAGCCGGGACTTCCCTCTACAATGAGCAGTTCTTC.

This clonotype has only one observation. The chain has TRBV3-1 and TRBJ1-2; unclear D gene. V lost 3 bases and J 7 bases, leaving 6 bases between the germline ends. CDR3 length: 11 residues. Germline V CDR1 and CDR2: LGHDT, YNNKEL (reference sequence). The CDR3 DNA reads TGTGCCAGCAGCCAGGGGTCTGGCTACACCTTC. Its translation is CASSQGSGYTF.

This chain uses TRBV4-2 with TRBJ2-7; D gene ambiguous. This CDR3 has 13 amino acids. Germline values: CDR1 LGHNA, CDR2 YNFKEQ. The V gene lost 2 bases and the J gene lost 7 bases, with 12 bases spanning the gap. CDR3 in DNA: TGTGCCAGCAGCCAATGGGCAGCCGTGGAGCAGTACTTC. Translated: CASSQWAAVEQYF.